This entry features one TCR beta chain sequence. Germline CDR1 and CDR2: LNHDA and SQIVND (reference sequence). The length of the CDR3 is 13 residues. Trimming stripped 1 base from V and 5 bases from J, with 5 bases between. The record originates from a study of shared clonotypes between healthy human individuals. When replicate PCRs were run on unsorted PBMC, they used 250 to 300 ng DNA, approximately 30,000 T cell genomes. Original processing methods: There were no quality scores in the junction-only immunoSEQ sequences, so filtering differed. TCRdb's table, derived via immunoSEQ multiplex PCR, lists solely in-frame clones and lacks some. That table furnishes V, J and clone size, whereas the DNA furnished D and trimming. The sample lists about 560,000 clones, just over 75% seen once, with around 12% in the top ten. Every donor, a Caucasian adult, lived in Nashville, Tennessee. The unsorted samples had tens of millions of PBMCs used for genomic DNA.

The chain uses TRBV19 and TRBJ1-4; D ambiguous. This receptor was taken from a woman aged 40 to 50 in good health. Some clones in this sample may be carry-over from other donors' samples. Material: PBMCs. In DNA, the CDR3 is TGTGCCAGTAGTATAGGGTCGAATGAAAAACTGTTTTTT. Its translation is CASSIGSNEKLFF.